The table lists the clone carrying this T cell receptor beta chain with a few counts. Antigen unknown. The sample is drawn from a study of T cells after yellow fever vaccination. Study-level information: With SMART-Seq v4 Ultra Low Input, the fractions containing low cell numbers were prepared. Whole-study results and caveats: Post-booster repertoires contained most primary-vaccination clones again (roughly 95% CD4, roughly 90% CD8). The presence of abundant clonotypes contaminating from the bulk population was possible in FACS-sorted repertoires.

The V and J ends lost 5 bases and 1 base, in that order; junction bases with no gene match: 5. Germline CDR1 SGHRS, CDR2 YFSETQ. The CDR3 is 16 amino acids. MiXCR, run by TCRdb on the 5' RACE reads, gives a single entry per CDR3 protein. In the table there are more than 300,000 distinct CDR3 sequences, 6.8% of which are singletons. The chain couples TRBV5-1 to TRBJ2-7, with 14 bases that match TRBD2. The material sequenced was PBMCs, taken roughly seven weeks after the first yellow fever vaccination. The receptor comes from a man aged 18-30 years who received the YFV17D yellow fever vaccine. This chain's CDR3 is CASRGLAGARSYEQYF. DNA of the CDR3: TGCGCCAGCAGGGGACTAGCGGGGGCAAGATCCTACGAGCAGTACTTC. Full variable domain (outside the CDR3, taken from reference TRBV5-1 and TRBJ2-7): KAGVTQTPRYLIKTRGQQVTLSCSPISGHRSVSWYQQTPGQGLQFLFEYFSETQRNKGNFPGRFSGRQFSNSRSEMNVSTLELGDSALYLCASRGLAGARSYEQYFGPGTRLTVT.